A selection of T cell receptor beta chains follows, all from one sample in a study of blood T cell repertoires in COVID-19. TCRdb's copy holds only in-frame clones and misses some; the assay was immunoSEQ multiplex PCR. The table lists about 140,000 clones, about 90% of them singletons. Material: peripheral blood. These receptors all stem from a woman of 80 years or more with acute or convalescent COVID-19. CDR3s include the opening cysteine and the closing phenylalanine or tryptophan. D genes are given only for firm matches. Only part of the rows carry a size: once, few, many, or a class if the clone is expanded.

>TRBV7-2|-|TRBJ2-2|-
CASSPSGTFRNTGELFF
TGTGCCAGCAGCCCTAGTGGAACCTTTAGGAACACCGGGGAGCTGTTTTTT
>TRBV7-2|once|TRBJ1-2|-
CASSLSGSGTF
TGTGCCAGCAGCTTATCAGGCTCTGGCACCTTC
>TRBV6-5|-|TRBJ1-1|-
CASSSDRNTEAFF
TGTGCCAGCAGTTCCGACAGGAACACTGAAGCTTTCTTT
>TRBV30|-|TRBJ1-1|-
CAWSKAMNTEAFF
TGTGCCTGGAGTAAAGCCATGAACACTGAAGCTTTCTTT
>TRBV5-1|once|TRBJ2-1|TRBD1
CASSVGQGLYNEQFF
TGCGCCAGCAGCGTAGGACAGGGGCTGTACAATGAGCAGTTCTTC
>TRBV9|once|TRBJ1-3|-
CASSPITTGTIYF
TGTGCCAGCAGCCCCATTACGACAGGCACCATATATTTT
>TRBV3-1/TRBV3-2|-|TRBJ2-5|TRBD1
CASSLTGTGDSETQYF
TGTGCCAGCAGTCTAACCGGGACAGGGGATTCGGAGACCCAGTACTTC
>TRBV12-3/TRBV12-4|-|TRBJ1-1|-
CASSNRMNTEAFF
TGTGCCAGCAGCAACAGGATGAACACTGAAGCTTTCTTT
>TRBV7-9|few|TRBJ1-4|TRBD1
CASSFQGDEPLSHEKLFF
TGTGCCAGCAGCTTTCAGGGGGATGAGCCTTTAAGTCATGAAAAACTGTTTTTT
>TRBV7-2|-|TRBJ2-3|-
CASSLGAPGVNTQYF
TGTGCCAGCAGCTTAGGAGCCCCAGGGGTGAATACGCAGTATTTT
>TRBV6-5|-|TRBJ2-2|-
CASSSHQNGELFF
TGTGCCAGCAGTTCCCATCAAAACGGGGAGCTGTTTTTT
>TRBV19|-|TRBJ1-5|TRBD1
CASSSFGTGYQPQHF
TGTGCCAGTAGTAGCTTCGGGACAGGATATCAGCCCCAGCATTTT
>TRBV5-4|-|TRBJ1-4|-
CASSQKRGTTNEKLFF
TGTGCCAGCAGCCAGAAGCGGGGAACAACTAATGAAAAACTGTTTTTT
>TRBV3-1/TRBV3-2|-|TRBJ2-5|TRBD2
CASFAPGGGETQYF
TGTGCCAGCTTTGCCCCGGGGGGTGGGGAGACCCAGTACTTC
>TRBV6-6|-|TRBJ1-5|TRBD1
CASSIQGGSNQPQHF
TGTGCCAGCAGTATACAGGGGGGAAGCAATCAGCCCCAGCATTTT
>TRBV5-1|-|TRBJ1-6|-
CASSFELNSPLHF
TGCGCCAGCAGCTTTGAGTTGAATTCACCCCTCCACTTT
>TRBV4-3|once|TRBJ1-6|-
CASSQDNQDNSPLHF
TGCGCCAGCAGCCAAGACAATCAGGATAATTCACCCCTCCACTTT
>TRBV11-3|-|TRBJ2-3|-
CASSISQGTDTQYF
TGTGCCAGCAGCATAAGCCAGGGGACAGATACGCAGTATTTT
>TRBV18|-|TRBJ1-2|TRBD1
CASSPGTGIYGYTF
TGTGCCAGCTCCCCCGGGACAGGGATTTATGGCTACACCTTC
>TRBV3-1/TRBV3-2|-|TRBJ1-5|TRBD1
CASSQGTGRQPQHF
TGTGCCAGCAGCCAGGGGACAGGGAGGCAGCCCCAGCATTTT
>TRBV30|-|TRBJ2-2|TRBD1
CAWRAGTVGTGELFF
TGTGCCTGGAGAGCCGGGACAGTCGGAACCGGGGAGCTGTTTTTT
>TRBV5-4|-|TRBJ2-3|-
CASSPGTQRVFADTQYF
TGTGCCAGCAGCCCCGGTACCCAGCGGGTGTTCGCAGATACGCAGTATTTT
>TRBV19|-|TRBJ1-1|TRBD1
CASTDRVGRSTEAFF
TGTGCCAGTACGGACAGGGTGGGAAGGAGCACTGAAGCTTTCTTT
>TRBV7-2|-|TRBJ1-5|-
CASSLWGVGADYQPQHF
TGTGCCAGCAGCTTATGGGGTGTAGGGGCAGATTATCAGCCCCAGCATTTT
>TRBV9|-|TRBJ1-6|TRBD1
CASSVAGQTNSPLHF
TGTGCCAGCAGCGTAGCGGGACAGACTAATTCACCCCTCCACTTT
>TRBV23-1|-|TRBJ1-2|-
CASSQAYGYTF
TGCGCCAGCAGTCAAGCGTATGGCTACACCTTC
>TRBV19|-|TRBJ1-2|-
CASKGMQADNYGYTF
TGTGCCAGTAAGGGGATGCAGGCCGACAACTATGGCTACACCTTC